Following are 5 T cell receptor beta chains from one sample sequenced in a study of T cell repertoires in cytomegalovirus infection. TCRdb analysed the reads with MiXCR anew, one entry per CDR3 protein. There are 740,000 or so distinct CDR3 sequences in the sample; roughly 36% occur only once, and around 2.6% lies in the top ten. Specimen: PBMCs. The source is a human donor in good health (CMV status not recorded). Some clones in this sample may be carry-over from other donors' samples.

The chain has TRBV9 and TRBJ1-5; D perhaps matches TRBD1 (5 bases). The germline CDR1 and CDR2 sequences are SGDLS and YYNGEE. This CDR3 spans 13 amino acids. The V end was cut by 0 bases, the J end by 8 bases, with 9 bases between. This CDR3 reads CASSVGGEEPQHF. The DNA of the CDR3 is TGTGCCAGCAGCGTAGGGGGGGAGGAGCCCCAGCATTTT.

J is TRBJ1-6 and V is TRBV6-5; possibly TRBD1 for D (6 bases). There are 14 residues in the CDR3. Between the trimmed V and J ends, which lost 8 bases and 3 bases, there was a span of 11 bases. CDR1 and CDR2 (germline): MNHEY, SVGAGI. The CDR3 nucleotides are TGTGCCAGCCGGACAGTTATCTATAATTCACCCCTCCACTTT. It is translated as CASRTVIYNSPLHF.

This chain uses TRBV9 with TRBJ1-1; D possibly corresponds to TRBD1 (5 bases). CDR3 size: 16 residues. Trimming removed 0 bases from V and 3 bases from J, with 15 bases in between. Per the germline V gene, CDR1 is SGDLS and CDR2 is YYNGEE. The CDR3 DNA sequence: TGTGCCAGCAGCGTAGAGGGAGGGGCGCGGGACACTGAAGCTTTCTTT. Translating gives CASSVEGGARDTEAFF.

This clonotype was counted between two and nine times. This chain connects TRBV6-5 to TRBJ1-3; D remains ambiguous. V lost 7 bases and J lost 2, with 9 bases in between. CDR1 and CDR2 (germline): MNHEY, SVGAGI. The length of the CDR3 is 13 residues. CDR3 coding DNA: TGTGCCAGCACGCTGAGCGCTGGAAACACCATATATTTT. As protein: CASTLSAGNTIYF.

This clonotype turned up a few times. CDR3 protein: CSAEGGGGLTDTQYF. Written as DNA, the CDR3 is TGCAGCGCAGAGGGAGGCGGGGGACTCACAGATACGCAGTATTTT. This chain joins TRBV20-1 and TRBJ2-3; 7 nucleotides agree with TRBD2. The CDR3 sequence is 15 residues long. Germline V gene data show CDR1 as DFQATT and CDR2 as SNEGSKA (reference sequence).